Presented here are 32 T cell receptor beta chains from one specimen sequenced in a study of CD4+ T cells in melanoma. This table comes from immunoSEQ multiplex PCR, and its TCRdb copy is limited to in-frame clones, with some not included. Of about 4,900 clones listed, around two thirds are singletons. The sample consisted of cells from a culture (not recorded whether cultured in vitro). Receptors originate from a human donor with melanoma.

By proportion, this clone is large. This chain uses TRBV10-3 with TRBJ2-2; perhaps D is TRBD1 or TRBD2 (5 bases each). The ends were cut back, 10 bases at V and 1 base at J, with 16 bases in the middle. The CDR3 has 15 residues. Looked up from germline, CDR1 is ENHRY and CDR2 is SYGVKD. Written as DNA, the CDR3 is TGTGCCACCTGGGACCGGGACCTGAACACCGGGGAGCTGTTTTTT. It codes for CATWDRDLNTGELFF.

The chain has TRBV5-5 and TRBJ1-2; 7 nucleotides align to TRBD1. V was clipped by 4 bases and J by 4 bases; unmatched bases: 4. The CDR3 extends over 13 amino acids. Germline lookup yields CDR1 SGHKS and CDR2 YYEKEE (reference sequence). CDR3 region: CASSPGQIYGYTF. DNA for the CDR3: TGTGCCAGCAGCCCGGGACAGATCTATGGCTACACCTTC. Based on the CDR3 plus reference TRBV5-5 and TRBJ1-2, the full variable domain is DAGVTQSPTHLIKTRGQQVTLRCSPISGHKSVSWYQQVLGQGPQFIFQYYEKEERGRGNFPDRFSARQFPNYSSELNVNALLLGDSALYLCASSPGQIYGYTFGSGTRLTVV.

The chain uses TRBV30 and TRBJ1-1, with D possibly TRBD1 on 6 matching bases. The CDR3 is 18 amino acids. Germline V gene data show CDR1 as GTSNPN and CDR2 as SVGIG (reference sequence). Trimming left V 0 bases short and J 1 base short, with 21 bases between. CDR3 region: CAWSVAGDFRMRNTEAFF. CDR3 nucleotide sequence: TGTGCCTGGAGTGTCGCAGGGGATTTCCGCATGCGGAACACTGAAGCTTTCTTT.

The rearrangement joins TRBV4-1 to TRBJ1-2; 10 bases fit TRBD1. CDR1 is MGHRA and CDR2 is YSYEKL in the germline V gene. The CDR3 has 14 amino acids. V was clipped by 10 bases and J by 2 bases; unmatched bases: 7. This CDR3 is CATRGQGGNYGYTF. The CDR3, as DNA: TGCGCCACTCGCGGACAGGGGGGGAACTATGGCTACACCTTC.

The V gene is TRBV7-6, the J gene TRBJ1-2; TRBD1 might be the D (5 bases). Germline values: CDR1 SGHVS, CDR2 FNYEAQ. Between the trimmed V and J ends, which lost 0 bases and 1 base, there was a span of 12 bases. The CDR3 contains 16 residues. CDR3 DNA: TGTGCCAGCAGCTTAGCGCCAGGGCGAGATAACTATGGCTACACCTTC. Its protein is CASSLAPGRDNYGYTF.

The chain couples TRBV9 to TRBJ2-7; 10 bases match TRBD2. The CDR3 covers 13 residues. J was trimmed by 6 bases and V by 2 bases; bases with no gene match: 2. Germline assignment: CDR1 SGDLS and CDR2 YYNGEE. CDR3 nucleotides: TGTGCCAGCAGCGTCCGGACTAGCGGCGAGCAGTACTTC. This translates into CASSVRTSGEQYF.

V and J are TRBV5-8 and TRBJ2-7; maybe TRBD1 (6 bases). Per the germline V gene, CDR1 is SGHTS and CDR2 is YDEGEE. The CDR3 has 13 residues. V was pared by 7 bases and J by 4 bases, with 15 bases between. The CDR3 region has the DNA TGTGCCAGCTCCGTAGGGGGTCATTACGAGCAGTACTTC. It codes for CASSVGGHYEQYF.

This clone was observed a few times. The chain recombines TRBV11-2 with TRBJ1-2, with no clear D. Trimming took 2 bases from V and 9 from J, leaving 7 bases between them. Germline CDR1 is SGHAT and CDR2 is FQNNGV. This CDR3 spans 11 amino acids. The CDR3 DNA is TGTGCCAGCAGCTTAACCAAAAGCTACACCTTC. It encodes CASSLTKSYTF.

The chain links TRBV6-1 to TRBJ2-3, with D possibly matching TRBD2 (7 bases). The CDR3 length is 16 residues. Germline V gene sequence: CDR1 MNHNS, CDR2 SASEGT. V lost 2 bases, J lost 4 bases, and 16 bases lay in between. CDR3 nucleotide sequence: TGTGCCAGCAGTGAATGGTGGGGGGGGGCCTCAGATACGCAGTATTTT. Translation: CASSEWWGGASDTQYF.

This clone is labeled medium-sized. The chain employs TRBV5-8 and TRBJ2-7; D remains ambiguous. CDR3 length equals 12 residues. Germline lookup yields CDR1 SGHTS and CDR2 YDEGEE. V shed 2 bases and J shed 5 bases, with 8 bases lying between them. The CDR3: CASSLPGNEQYF. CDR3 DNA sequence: TGTGCCAGCAGCTTACCTGGGAACGAGCAGTACTTC. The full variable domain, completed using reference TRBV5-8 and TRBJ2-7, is EAGVTQSPTHLIKTRGQQATLRCSPISGHTSVYWYQQALGLGLQFLLWYDEGEERNRGNFPPRFSGRQFPNYSSELNVNALELEDSALYLCASSLPGNEQYFGPGTRLTVT.

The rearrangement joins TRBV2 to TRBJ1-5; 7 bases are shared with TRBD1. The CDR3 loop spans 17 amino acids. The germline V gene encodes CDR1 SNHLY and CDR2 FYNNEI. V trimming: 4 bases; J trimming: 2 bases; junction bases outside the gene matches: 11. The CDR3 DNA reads TGTGCCAGCAGTGGACAGGGAGTAGGGCTGGGCAATCAGCCCCAGCATTTT. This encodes CASSGQGVGLGNQPQHF.

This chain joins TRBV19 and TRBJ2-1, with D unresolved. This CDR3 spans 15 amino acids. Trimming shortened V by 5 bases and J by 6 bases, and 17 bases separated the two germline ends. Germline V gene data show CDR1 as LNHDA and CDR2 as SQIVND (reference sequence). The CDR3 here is CASSFRATRGNEQFF. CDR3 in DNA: TGTGCCAGTAGTTTCCGGGCCACGCGCGGCAATGAGCAGTTCTTC.

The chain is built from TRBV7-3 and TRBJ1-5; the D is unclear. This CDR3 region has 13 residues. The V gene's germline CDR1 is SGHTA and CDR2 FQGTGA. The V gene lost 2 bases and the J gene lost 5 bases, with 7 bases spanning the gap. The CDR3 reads CASSLGPDQPQHF. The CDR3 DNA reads TGTGCCAGCAGCTTAGGGCCGGATCAGCCCCAGCATTTT.

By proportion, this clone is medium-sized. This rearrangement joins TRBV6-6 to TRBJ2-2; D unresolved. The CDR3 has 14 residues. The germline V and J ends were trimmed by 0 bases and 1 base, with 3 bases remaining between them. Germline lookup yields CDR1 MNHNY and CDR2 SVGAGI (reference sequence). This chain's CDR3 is CASSYSQNTGELFF. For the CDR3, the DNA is TGTGCCAGCAGTTACTCCCAGAACACCGGGGAGCTGTTTTTT.

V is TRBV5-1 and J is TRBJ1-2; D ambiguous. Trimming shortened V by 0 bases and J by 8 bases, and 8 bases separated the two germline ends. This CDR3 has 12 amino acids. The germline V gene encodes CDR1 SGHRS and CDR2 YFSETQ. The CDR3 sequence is CASSLDGKGYTF. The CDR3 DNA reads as TGCGCCAGCAGCTTGGACGGGAAAGGCTACACCTTC.

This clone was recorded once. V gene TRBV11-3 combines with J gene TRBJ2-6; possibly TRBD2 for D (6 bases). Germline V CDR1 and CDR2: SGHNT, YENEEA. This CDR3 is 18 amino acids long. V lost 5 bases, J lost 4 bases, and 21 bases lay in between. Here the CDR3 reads CASSDPGGVVEGANVLTF. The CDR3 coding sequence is TGTGCCAGCAGCGACCCTGGAGGGGTAGTAGAAGGGGCCAACGTCCTGACTTTC.

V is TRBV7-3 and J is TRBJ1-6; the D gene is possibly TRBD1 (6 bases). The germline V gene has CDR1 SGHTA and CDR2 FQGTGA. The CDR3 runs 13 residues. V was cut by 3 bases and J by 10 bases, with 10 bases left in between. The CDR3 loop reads CASSLGGESPLHF. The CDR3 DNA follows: TGTGCCAGCAGCTTGGGGGGCGAATCACCCCTCCACTTT.

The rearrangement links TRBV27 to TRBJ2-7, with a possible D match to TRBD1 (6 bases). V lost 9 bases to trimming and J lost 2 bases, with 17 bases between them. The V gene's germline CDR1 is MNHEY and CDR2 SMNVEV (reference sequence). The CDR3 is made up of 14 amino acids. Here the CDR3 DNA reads TGTGCCAGTACCTCCGGGACACGAGCCTACGAGCAGTACTTC. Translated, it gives CASTSGTRAYEQYF.

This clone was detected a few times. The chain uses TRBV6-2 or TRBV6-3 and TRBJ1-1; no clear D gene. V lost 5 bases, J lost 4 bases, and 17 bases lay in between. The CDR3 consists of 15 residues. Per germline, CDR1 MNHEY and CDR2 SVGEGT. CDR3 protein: CASSPHPGVGTEAFF. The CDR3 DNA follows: TGTGCCAGCAGTCCCCATCCAGGAGTGGGCACTGAAGCTTTCTTT.

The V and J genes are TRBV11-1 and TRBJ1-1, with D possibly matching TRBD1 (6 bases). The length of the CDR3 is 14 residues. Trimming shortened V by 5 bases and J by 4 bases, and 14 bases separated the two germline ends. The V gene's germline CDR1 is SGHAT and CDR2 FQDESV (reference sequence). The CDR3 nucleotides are TGTGCCAGCAGCGCGCCAGGGGTGGGCACTGAAGCTTTCTTT. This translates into CASSAPGVGTEAFF. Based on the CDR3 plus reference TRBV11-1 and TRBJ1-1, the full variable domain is EAEVAQSPRYKITEKSQAVAFWCDPISGHATLYWYRQILGQGPELLVQFQDESVVDDSQLPKDRFSAERLKGVDSTLKIQPAELGDSAMYLCASSAPGVGTEAFFGQGTRLTVV.

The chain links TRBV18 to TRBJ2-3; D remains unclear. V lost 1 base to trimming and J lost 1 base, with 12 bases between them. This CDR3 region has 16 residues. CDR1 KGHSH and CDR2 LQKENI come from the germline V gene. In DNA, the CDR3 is TGTGCCAGCTCACCACTCGGTCTAGTCGGCACAGATACGCAGTATTTT. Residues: CASSPLGLVGTDTQYF. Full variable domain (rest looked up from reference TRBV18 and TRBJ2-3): NAGVMQNPRHLVRRRGQEARLRCSPMKGHSHVYWYRQLPEEGLKFMVYLQKENIIDESGMPKERFSAEFPKEGPSILRIQQVVRGDSAAYFCASSPLGLVGTDTQYFGPGTRLTVL.

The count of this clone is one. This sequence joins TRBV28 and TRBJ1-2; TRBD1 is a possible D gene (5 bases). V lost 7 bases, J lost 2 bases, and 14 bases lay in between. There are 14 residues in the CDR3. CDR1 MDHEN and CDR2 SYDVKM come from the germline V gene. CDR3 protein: CASNPGSANYGYTF. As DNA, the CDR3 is TGTGCCAGCAACCCAGGGTCAGCCAACTATGGCTACACCTTC.

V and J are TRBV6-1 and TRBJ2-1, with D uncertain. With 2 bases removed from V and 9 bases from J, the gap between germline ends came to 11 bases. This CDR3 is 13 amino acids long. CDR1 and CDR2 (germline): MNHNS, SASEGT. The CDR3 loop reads CASSELVVSEQFF. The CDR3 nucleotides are TGTGCCAGCAGTGAATTGGTAGTTAGTGAGCAGTTCTTC.

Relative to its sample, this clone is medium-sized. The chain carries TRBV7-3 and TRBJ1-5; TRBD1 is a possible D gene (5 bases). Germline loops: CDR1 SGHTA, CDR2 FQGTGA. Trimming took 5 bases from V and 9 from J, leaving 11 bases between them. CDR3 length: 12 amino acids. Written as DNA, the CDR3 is TGTGCCAGCAGCCCCGACGGGGGGCCCCAGCATTTT. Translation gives CASSPDGGPQHF. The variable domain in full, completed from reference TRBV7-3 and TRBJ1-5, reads GAGVSQTPSNKVTEKGKYVELRCDPISGHTALYWYRQSLGQGPEFLIYFQGTGAADDSGLPNDRFFAVRPEGSVSTLKIQRTERGDSAVYLCASSPDGGPQHFGDGTRLSIL.

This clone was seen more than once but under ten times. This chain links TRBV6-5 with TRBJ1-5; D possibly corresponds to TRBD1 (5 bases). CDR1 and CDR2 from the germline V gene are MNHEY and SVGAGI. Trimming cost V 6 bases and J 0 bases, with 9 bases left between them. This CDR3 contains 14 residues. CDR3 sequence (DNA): TGTGCCAGCAGGGGGGACCTTAGCAATCAGCCCCAGCATTTT. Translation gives CASRGDLSNQPQHF.

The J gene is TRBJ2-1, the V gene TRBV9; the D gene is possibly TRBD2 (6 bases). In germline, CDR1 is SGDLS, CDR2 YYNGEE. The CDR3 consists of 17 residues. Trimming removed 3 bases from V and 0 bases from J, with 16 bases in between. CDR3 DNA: TGTGCCAGCAGCGAGCCTAGGGCGGGGAGCTCCTACAATGAGCAGTTCTTC. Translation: CASSEPRAGSSYNEQFF. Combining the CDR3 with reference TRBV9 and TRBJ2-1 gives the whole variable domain DSGVTQTPKHLITATGQRVTLRCSPRSGDLSVYWYQQSLDQGLQFLIQYYNGEERAKGNILERFSAQQFPDLHSELNLSSLELGDSALYFCASSEPRAGSSYNEQFFGPGTRLTVL.

The CDR3 DNA follows: TGTGCCTGGACGGGGAGCTCCTACGAGCAGTACTTC. Its translation is CAWTGSSYEQYF. This chain uses TRBV30 with TRBJ2-7; a possible D gene is TRBD2 (5 bases). The germline V gene encodes CDR1 GTSNPN and CDR2 SVGIG (reference sequence). The V gene lost 4 bases and the J gene lost 0 bases, with 7 bases spanning the gap. This CDR3 has 12 amino acids.

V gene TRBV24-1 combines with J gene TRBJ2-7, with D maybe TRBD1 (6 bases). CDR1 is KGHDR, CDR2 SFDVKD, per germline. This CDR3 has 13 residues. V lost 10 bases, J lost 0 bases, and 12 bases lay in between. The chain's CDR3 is CATGPTGSYEQYF. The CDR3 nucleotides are TGTGCCACTGGGCCGACAGGCTCCTACGAGCAGTACTTC.

CDR3: CASSSQGVETQYF. DNA of the CDR3: TGTGCCAGCAGCTCACAGGGGGTAGAGACCCAGTACTTC. The chain has TRBV27 and TRBJ2-5; 8 nucleotides line up with TRBD1. CDR1 MNHEY and CDR2 SMNVEV come from the germline V gene (reference sequence). V was pared by 6 bases and J by 4 bases, with 4 bases of the junction left unmatched. The CDR3 runs 13 residues.

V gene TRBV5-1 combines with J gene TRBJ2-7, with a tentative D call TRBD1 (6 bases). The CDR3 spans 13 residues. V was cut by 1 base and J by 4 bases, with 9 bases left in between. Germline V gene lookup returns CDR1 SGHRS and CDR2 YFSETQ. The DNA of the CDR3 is TGCGCCAGCAGCTTGCGCAGGGGATACGAGCAGTACTTC. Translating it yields CASSLRRGYEQYF.

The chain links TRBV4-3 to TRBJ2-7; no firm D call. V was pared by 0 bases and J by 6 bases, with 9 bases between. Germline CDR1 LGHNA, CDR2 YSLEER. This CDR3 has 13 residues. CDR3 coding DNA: TGCGCCAGCAGCCAAGATCCCCAAGGCGAGCAGTACTTC. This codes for CASSQDPQGEQYF.

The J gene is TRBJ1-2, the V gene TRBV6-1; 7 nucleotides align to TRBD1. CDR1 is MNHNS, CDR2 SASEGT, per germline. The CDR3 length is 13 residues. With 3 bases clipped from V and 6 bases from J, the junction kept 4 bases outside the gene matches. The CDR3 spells CASSEEGADGYTF. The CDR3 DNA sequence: TGTGCCAGCAGTGAGGAGGGGGCGGATGGCTACACCTTC.